The count of the clone carrying this TCR beta chain is one. Antigen specificity is unknown. Each replicate PCR on the sorted subsets used roughly 200 ng DNA (approximately 27,000 T cell genomes). The assay was immunoSEQ multiplex PCR, and TCRdb's table has in-frame clones only and misses some. The sample contains fewer than 1 million clones, about 96% of which appear only once. The data were obtained in a study of shared clonotypes between healthy human individuals. Study conclusions and caveats: Of the naive CD4 clonotypes, roughly 5% were shared across a few donors. On the whole, naive subsets had larger estimated richness than memory subsets had.

The CDR3 spans 16 residues. The V and J ends lost 0 bases and 0 bases, in that order; junction bases with no gene match: 1. Per germline, CDR1 SGDLS and CDR2 YYNGEE. Naive CD8 cells, CD45RO-negative and positively selected for CCR7, excluded terminally differentiated effector memory CD45RA+ cells. Those who donated, Caucasian adults without exception, all lived in Nashville, Tennessee. Sequenced sample: naive CD8+ T cells sorted from blood. The rearrangement links TRBV9 to TRBJ2-1; 9 bases match TRBD2. This sequence originates from a man aged 25-40 years in good health. The CDR3 is CASSVVLAGSYNEQFF. CDR3 DNA: TGTGCCAGCAGCGTAGTACTAGCGGGCTCCTACAATGAGCAGTTCTTC. The variable domain in full, completed from reference TRBV9 and TRBJ2-1, reads DSGVTQTPKHLITATGQRVTLRCSPRSGDLSVYWYQQSLDQGLQFLIQYYNGEERAKGNILERFSAQQFPDLHSELNLSSLELGDSALYFCASSVVLAGSYNEQFFGPGTRLTVL.